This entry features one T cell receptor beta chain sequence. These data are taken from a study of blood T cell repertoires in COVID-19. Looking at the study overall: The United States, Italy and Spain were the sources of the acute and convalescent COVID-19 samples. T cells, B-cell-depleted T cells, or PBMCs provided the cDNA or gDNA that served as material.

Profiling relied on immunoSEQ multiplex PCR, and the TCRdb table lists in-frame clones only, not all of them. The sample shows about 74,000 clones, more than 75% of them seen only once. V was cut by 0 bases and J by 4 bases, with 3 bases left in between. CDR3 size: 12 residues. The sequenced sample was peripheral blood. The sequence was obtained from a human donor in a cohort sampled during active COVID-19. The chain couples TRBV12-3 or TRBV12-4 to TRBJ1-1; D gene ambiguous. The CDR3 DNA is TGTGCCAGCAGTTTAGCCAGCACTGAAGCTTTCTTT. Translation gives CASSLASTEAFF.